These 16 T cell receptor beta chains were all obtained from the same sample, sequenced in a study of immune heterogeneity within non-small cell lung tumors. Samples each supplied around 640 ng of bulk tumor genomic DNA as template. The authors collected several far-apart biopsies from each primary tumor during surgery. Undergoing curative surgery were patients whose non-small cell lung cancer was untreated and newly diagnosed. A first 10-cycle multiplex round used 32 V-gene and 13 J-gene primers on TCR beta CDR3. TCRdb fed the multiplex PCR reads into MiXCR, producing one record per CDR3 protein. The table shows fewer than 12,000 distinct CDR3 sequences, with 27% occurring only once. Sequenced sample: lung tumor tissue. The receptors here all came from a man aged 50-59 years with non-small cell lung cancer.

The J gene is TRBJ2-2, the V gene TRBV3-1; D not resolved. Trimming took 2 bases from V and 6 from J, leaving 13 bases between them. The CDR3 runs to 15 residues. Germline V gives CDR1 LGHDT, CDR2 YNNKEL (reference sequence). CDR3 in DNA: TGTGCCAGCAGCCAACTAGTAAGGCAAGCCGGGGAGCTGTTTTTT. Translating it yields CASSQLVRQAGELFF.

This clonotype was counted between two and nine times. This chain links TRBV30 with TRBJ1-1; D perhaps matches TRBD1 (6 bases). This CDR3 has 15 residues. CDR1 GTSNPN and CDR2 SVGIG come from the germline V gene (reference sequence). The V gene lost 2 bases and the J gene lost 5 bases, with 18 bases spanning the gap. CDR3 sequence: CAWSPTRGRWTEAFF. The CDR3 DNA reads TGTGCCTGGAGTCCGACCCGGGGGCGCTGGACTGAAGCTTTCTTT.

This clonotype is labeled medium-sized. V usage is TRBV19 and J usage is TRBJ1-5; D is unresolved. Germline CDR1 is LNHDA and CDR2 is SQIVND (reference sequence). CDR3 length: 15 amino acids. The V end was cut by 1 base, the J end by 6 bases, with 13 bases between. Here the CDR3 reads CASSIGGGGSQPQHF. The CDR3 nucleotides are TGTGCCAGTAGTATAGGCGGCGGAGGCAGTCAGCCCCAGCATTTT.

By share, this clonotype ranks as medium-sized. DNA of the CDR3: TGCGCCAGCAGCAACGGACAGGGGCACGGTGGCTACACCTTC. It codes for CASSNGQGHGGYTF. The chain carries TRBV5-1 and TRBJ1-2, with 9 bases matching TRBD1. The CDR3 length is 14 residues. Unmatched junction bases numbered 8, after V lost 4 bases and J lost 7 bases. Germline assignment: CDR1 SGHRS and CDR2 YFSETQ. The variable domain in full, completed from reference TRBV5-1 and TRBJ1-2, reads KAGVTQTPRYLIKTRGQQVTLSCSPISGHRSVSWYQQTPGQGLQFLFEYFSETQRNKGNFPGRFSGRQFSNSRSEMNVSTLELGDSALYLCASSNGQGHGGYTFGSGTRLTVV.

Only a few counts were recorded for this clonotype. The chain employs TRBV7-9 and TRBJ2-2; D is possibly TRBD1 or TRBD2 (5 bases each). The CDR3 runs to 14 residues. Per the germline V gene, CDR1 is SEHNR and CDR2 is FQNEAQ (reference sequence). V lost 5 bases, J lost 2 bases, and 9 bases lay in between. As DNA, the CDR3 is TGTGCCAGCAGCCACGGGACCAACACCGGGGAGCTGTTTTTT. Translated: CASSHGTNTGELFF.

This chain links TRBV30 with TRBJ2-3, with D possibly being TRBD1 or TRBD2 (5 bases each). This CDR3 comprises 16 residues. Germline loops: CDR1 GTSNPN, CDR2 SVGIG (reference sequence). V was shortened by 3 bases and J by 0 bases, with 16 bases between the two germline ends. This CDR3 is CAWSLGLAPSTDTQYF. The CDR3 DNA follows: TGTGCCTGGAGCCTGGGGCTAGCACCTAGCACAGATACGCAGTATTTT. The full variable domain, rest sourced from reference TRBV30 and TRBJ2-3, is SQTIHQWPATLVQPVGSPLSLECTVEGTSNPNLYWYRQAAGRGLQLLFYSVGIGQISSEVPQNLSASRPQDRQFILSSKKLLLSDSGFYLCAWSLGLAPSTDTQYFGPGTRLTVL.

This clonotype was seen at least ten times. The J gene is TRBJ1-2, the V gene TRBV18; maybe TRBD1 (6 bases). Germline V gene data show CDR1 as KGHSH and CDR2 as LQKENI. V was shortened by 2 bases and J by 7 bases, with 17 bases between the two germline ends. The CDR3 extends over 15 amino acids. The CDR3 DNA follows: TGTGCCAGCTCACCAATGACTCAGGGGTCAGGTGGCTACACCTTC. This codes for CASSPMTQGSGGYTF.

This clonotype was observed once. The chain uses TRBV18 and TRBJ1-1; tentatively, D is TRBD1 (5 bases). This CDR3 is 14 amino acids long. Germline loops: CDR1 KGHSH, CDR2 LQKENI. V dropped 2 bases and J dropped 1 base, with 8 bases sitting between them. The CDR3 DNA follows: TGTGCCAGCTCACCAGCGGGGGAGAACACTGAAGCTTTCTTT. It yields the protein CASSPAGENTEAFF. Using reference TRBV18 and TRBJ1-1 for the parts outside the CDR3, the full variable domain is NAGVMQNPRHLVRRRGQEARLRCSPMKGHSHVYWYRQLPEEGLKFMVYLQKENIIDESGMPKERFSAEFPKEGPSILRIQQVVRGDSAAYFCASSPAGENTEAFFGQGTRLTVV.

There are a few counts of this clonotype. The genes are TRBV6-5 and TRBJ1-1; weak D call: TRBD1 (5 bases). CDR1 and CDR2 (germline): MNHEY, SVGAGI. The CDR3 contains 14 residues. V lost 0 bases and J 4 bases, leaving 9 bases between the germline ends. CDR3 in amino acids: CASSYSRGGTEAFF. The CDR3 DNA is TGTGCCAGCAGTTACTCGAGGGGTGGCACTGAAGCTTTCTTT.

This clonotype is medium-sized. V usage is TRBV6-1 and J usage is TRBJ2-1, with 9 bases lining up with TRBD1. The CDR3 is 15 residues long. Germline V gives CDR1 MNHNS, CDR2 SASEGT. V was clipped by 5 bases and J by 3 bases; unmatched bases: 5. CDR3 sequence (DNA): TGTGCCAGCAGTTCGGGACAGGGCCACTACAATGAGCAGTTCTTC. Translating gives CASSSGQGHYNEQFF.

Concerning this clonotype: A much more abundant neighbour one base away suggests this may be a read error. This CDR3 fails to terminate in the conserved phenylalanine or tryptophan, so it likely reflects a read error. V gene TRBV10-3 combines with J gene TRBJ1-5, with 7 bases lining up with TRBD1. The V segment lost 6 bases and the J segment 3 bases; nucleotides outside the gene matches: 2. This CDR3 contains 13 residues. CDR1 and CDR2 from the germline V gene are ENHRY and SYGVKD. CDR3 in amino acids: CAISDRDNQPQHL. The CDR3 DNA sequence: TGTGCCATCAGCGACAGGGACAATCAGCCCCAGCATCTT.

In its sample, this clonotype ranks as medium-sized. The chain uses TRBV16 and TRBJ1-5; 7 bases align to TRBD1. The CDR3 spans 13 residues. Germline lookup yields CDR1 KGHSY and CDR2 FQNENV. Trimming cost V 2 bases and J 6 bases; bases outside gene matches: 1. The CDR3 sequence: CASSQQGGQPQHF. The DNA of the CDR3 is TGTGCCAGCAGCCAACAGGGGGGTCAGCCCCAGCATTTT.

To note about this clonotype: Germline is not matched at one junction end, which may reflect a read error. As DNA, the CDR3 is TGTGCTTGCAGTGAATGGGACAGCGTGAACTTC. It is translated as CACSEWDSVNF. The chain recombines TRBV6-1 with TRBJ2-7; 7 positions match TRBD1. CDR3 length: 11 amino acids. Germline CDR1 and CDR2: MNHNS and SASEGT.

This clonotype rates as medium-sized. The V call is TRBV28, the J call TRBJ2-7; 8 nucleotides agree with TRBD1. CDR3 length: 13 amino acids. V lost 8 bases and J lost 3; bases outside the gene matches: 6. The germline V gene has CDR1 MDHEN and CDR2 SYDVKM. CDR3 sequence: CASVGQVFYEQYF. DNA for the CDR3: TGTGCCAGCGTGGGACAGGTATTCTACGAGCAGTACTTC.

Worth noting for this clonotype: A read error may explain this, as a much larger clone is one base away. The V call is TRBV10-3, the J call TRBJ2-7, with 8 bases aligning to TRBD2. Germline CDR1 is ENHRY and CDR2 is SYGVKD. The CDR3 spans 16 residues. V shed 10 bases and J 4 bases; nucleotides not matched to a gene: 18. As DNA, the CDR3 is TGTGCCAGCCTGGCGAATTCCGGGACTAGTTGGTACGAGCAGTACTTC. The encoded protein is CASLANSGTSWYEQYF.

The chain joins TRBV6-4 to TRBJ2-3; TRBD2 aligns across 9 bases. The germline V gene has CDR1 MRHNA and CDR2 SNTAGT. This CDR3 has 15 amino acids. Trimming at V came to 4 bases and at J to 3 bases, leaving 5 bases not matched to a gene. CDR3 bases: TGTGCCAGCAGTGTGGCCAGCGGGGGGACAGATACGCAGTATTTT. Its translation is CASSVASGGTDTQYF.